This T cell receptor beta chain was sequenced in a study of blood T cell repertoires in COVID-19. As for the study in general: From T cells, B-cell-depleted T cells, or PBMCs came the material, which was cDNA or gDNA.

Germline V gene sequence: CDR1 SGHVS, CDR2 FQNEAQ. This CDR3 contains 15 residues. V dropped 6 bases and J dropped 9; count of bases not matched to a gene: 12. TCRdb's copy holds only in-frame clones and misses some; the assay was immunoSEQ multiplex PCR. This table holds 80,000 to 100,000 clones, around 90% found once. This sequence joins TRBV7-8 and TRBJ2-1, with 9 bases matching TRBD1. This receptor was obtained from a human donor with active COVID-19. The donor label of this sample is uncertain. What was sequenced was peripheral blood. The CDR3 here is CASRGQGMRYGEQFF. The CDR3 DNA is TGTGCCAGCAGAGGACAGGGGATGAGGTACGGTGAGCAGTTCTTC. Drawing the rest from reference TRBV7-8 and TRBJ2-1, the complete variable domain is GAGVSQSPRYKVAKRGQDVALRCDPISGHVSLFWYQQALGQGPEFLTYFQNEAQLDKSGLPSDRFFAERPEGSVSTLKIQRTQQEDSAVYLCASRGQGMRYGEQFFGPGTRLTVL.